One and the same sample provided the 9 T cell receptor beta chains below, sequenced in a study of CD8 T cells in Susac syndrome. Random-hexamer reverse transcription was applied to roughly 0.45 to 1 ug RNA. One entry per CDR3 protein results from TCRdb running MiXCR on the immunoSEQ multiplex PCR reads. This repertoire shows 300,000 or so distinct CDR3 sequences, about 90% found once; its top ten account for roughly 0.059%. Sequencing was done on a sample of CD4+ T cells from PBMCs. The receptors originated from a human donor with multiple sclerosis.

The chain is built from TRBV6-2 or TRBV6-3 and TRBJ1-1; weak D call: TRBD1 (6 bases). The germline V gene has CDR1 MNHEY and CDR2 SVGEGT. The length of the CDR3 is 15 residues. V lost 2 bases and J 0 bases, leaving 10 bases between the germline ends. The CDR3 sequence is CASSYMGHMNTEAFF. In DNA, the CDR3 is TGTGCCAGCAGTTACATGGGACACATGAACACTGAAGCTTTCTTT.

The CDR3 here is CASSRTGHSYEQYF. As DNA, the CDR3 is TGTGCCAGCAGCCGGACAGGCCATTCCTACGAGCAGTACTTC. The rearrangement links TRBV7-2 to TRBJ2-7; 7 positions match TRBD1. The CDR3 has 14 residues. Germline V lookup: CDR1 SGHTA, CDR2 FQGNSA. V lost 5 bases to trimming and J lost 1 base; unmatched junction nucleotides: 5.

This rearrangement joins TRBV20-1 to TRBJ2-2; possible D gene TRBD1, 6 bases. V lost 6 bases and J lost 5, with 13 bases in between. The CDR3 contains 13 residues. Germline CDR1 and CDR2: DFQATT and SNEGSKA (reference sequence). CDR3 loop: CSAPDRTTGELFF. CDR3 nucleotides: TGCAGTGCCCCCGACAGGACGACCGGGGAGCTGTTTTTT.

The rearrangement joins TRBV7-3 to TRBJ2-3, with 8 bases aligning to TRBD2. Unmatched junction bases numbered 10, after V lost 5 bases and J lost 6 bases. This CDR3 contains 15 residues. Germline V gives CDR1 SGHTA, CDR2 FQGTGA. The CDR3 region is CASSLRTSRGDTQYF. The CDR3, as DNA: TGTGCCAGCAGCCTAAGGACTAGCCGCGGGGATACGCAGTATTTT. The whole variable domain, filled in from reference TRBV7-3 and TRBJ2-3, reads GAGVSQTPSNKVTEKGKYVELRCDPISGHTALYWYRQSLGQGPEFLIYFQGTGAADDSGLPNDRFFAVRPEGSVSTLKIQRTERGDSAVYLCASSLRTSRGDTQYFGPGTRLTVL.

CDR3 coding DNA: TGTGCCAGCAGGAAGTGGCAGGGGAAGACAGATACGCAGTATTTT. This translates into CASRKWQGKTDTQYF. J is TRBJ2-3 and V is TRBV27; maybe TRBD1 (6 bases). The ends were cut back, 6 bases at V and 3 bases at J, with 16 bases in the middle. The CDR3 has 15 residues. CDR1 is MNHEY, CDR2 SMNVEV, per germline (reference sequence).

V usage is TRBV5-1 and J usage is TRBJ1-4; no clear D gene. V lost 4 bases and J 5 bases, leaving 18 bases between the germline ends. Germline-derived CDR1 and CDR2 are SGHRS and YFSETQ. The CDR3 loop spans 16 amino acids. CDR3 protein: CASSEGRLDSNEKLFF. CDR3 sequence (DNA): TGCGCCAGCAGCGAGGGCAGGCTCGATTCGAATGAAAAACTGTTTTTT. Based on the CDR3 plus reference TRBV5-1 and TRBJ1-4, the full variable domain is KAGVTQTPRYLIKTRGQQVTLSCSPISGHRSVSWYQQTPGQGLQFLFEYFSETQRNKGNFPGRFSGRQFSNSRSEMNVSTLELGDSALYLCASSEGRLDSNEKLFFGSGTQLSVL.

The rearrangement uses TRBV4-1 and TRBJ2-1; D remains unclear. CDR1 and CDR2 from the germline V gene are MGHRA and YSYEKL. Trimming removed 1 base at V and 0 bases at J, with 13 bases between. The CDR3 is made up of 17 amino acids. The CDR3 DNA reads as TGCGCCAGCAGCCAAGTTGACCTGGGGTTCTCCTACAATGAGCAGTTCTTC. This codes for CASSQVDLGFSYNEQFF.

CDR3 in amino acids: CASSLVRDGAYTGELFF. The CDR3 DNA reads as TGTGCCAGCAGCTTAGTAAGGGACGGGGCGTACACCGGGGAGCTGTTTTTT. V and J are TRBV7-8 and TRBJ2-2, with D perhaps given as TRBD1 or TRBD2 (5 bases each). Germline CDR1 and CDR2: SGHVS and FQNEAQ. The CDR3 sequence is 17 residues long. V lost 1 base and J lost 3, with 15 bases in between.

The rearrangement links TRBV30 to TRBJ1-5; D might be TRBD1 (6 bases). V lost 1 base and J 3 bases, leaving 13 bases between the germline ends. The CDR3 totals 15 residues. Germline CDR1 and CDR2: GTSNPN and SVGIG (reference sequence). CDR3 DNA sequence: TGTGCCTGGAGTGAAGTACGGGGGGCCAATCAGCCCCAGCATTTT. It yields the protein CAWSEVRGANQPQHF.